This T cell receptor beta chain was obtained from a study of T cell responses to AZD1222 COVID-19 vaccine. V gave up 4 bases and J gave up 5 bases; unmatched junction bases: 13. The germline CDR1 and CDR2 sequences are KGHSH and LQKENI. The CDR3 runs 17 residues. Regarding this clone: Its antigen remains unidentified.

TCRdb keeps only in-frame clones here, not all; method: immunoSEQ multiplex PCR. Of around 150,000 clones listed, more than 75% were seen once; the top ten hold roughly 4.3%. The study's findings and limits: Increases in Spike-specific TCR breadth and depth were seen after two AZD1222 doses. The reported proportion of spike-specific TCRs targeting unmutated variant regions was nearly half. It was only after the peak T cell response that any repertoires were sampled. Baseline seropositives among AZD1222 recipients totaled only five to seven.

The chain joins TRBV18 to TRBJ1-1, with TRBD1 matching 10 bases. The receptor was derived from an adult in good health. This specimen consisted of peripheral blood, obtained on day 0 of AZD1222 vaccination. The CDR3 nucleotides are TGTGCCAGCTCACTTTCCGGGACAGGGGTTCAGGGAACTGAAGCTTTCTTT. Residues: CASSLSGTGVQGTEAFF.